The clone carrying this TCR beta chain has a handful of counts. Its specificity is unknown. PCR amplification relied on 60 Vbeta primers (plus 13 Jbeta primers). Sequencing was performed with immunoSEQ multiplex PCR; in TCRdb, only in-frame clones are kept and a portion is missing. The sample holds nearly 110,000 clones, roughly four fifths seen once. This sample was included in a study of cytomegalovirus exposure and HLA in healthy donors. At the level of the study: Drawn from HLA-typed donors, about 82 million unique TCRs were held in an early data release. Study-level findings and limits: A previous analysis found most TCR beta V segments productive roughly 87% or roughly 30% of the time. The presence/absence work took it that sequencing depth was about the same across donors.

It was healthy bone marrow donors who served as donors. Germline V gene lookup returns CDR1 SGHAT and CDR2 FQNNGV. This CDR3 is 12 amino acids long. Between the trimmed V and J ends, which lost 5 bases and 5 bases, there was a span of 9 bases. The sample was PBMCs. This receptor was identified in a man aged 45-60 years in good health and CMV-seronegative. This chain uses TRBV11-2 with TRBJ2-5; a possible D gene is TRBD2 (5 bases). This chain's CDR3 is CASSPRGETQYF. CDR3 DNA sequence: TGTGCCAGCAGCCCCCGGGGTGAGACCCAGTACTTC.